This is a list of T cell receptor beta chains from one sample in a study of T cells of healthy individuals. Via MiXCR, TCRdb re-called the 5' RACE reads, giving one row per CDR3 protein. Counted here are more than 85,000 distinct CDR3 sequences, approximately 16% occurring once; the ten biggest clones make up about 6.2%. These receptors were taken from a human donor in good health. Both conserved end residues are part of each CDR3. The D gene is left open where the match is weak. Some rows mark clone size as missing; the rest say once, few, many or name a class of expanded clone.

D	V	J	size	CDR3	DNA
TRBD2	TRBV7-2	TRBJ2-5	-	CASSLALRGGQETQYF	TGTGCCAGCAGCTTAGCTTTGCGGGGGGGCCAGGAGACCCAGTACTTC
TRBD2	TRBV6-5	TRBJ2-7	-	CASSYPTGTSGNYEQYF	TGTGCCAGCAGTTACCCGACCGGGACTAGCGGGAACTACGAGCAGTACTTC
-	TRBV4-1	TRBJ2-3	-	CASSQFGDTQYF	TGCGCCAGCAGCCAATTTGGGGATACGCAGTATTTT
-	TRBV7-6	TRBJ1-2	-	CASSLGGRGSYGYTF	TGTGCCAGCAGCCTCGGGGGCAGGGGAAGCTATGGCTACACCTTC
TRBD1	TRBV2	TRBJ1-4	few	CASSEAQGGKLFF	TGTGCCAGCAGTGAAGCGCAGGGGGGGAAACTGTTTTTT
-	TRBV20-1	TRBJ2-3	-	CRIPGRTDTQYF	TGCAGAATACCAGGTCGCACAGATACGCAGTATTTT
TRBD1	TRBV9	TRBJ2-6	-	CASSVEGTGRLSGANVLTF	TGTGCCAGCAGCGTAGAGGGGACAGGGCGCCTCTCTGGGGCCAACGTCCTGACTTTC
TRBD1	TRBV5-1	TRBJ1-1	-	CASSYGQGAEAFF	TGCGCCAGCAGCTATGGACAGGGGGCTGAAGCTTTCTTT
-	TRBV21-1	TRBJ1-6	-	CARHPRTYSPLHF	TGTGCCAGGCACCCGCGGACCTATTCACCCCTCCACTTT
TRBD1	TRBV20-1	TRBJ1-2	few	CSARDRTQGAISYGYTF	TGCAGTGCTAGAGACCGAACGCAGGGGGCCATTAGCTATGGCTACACCTTC
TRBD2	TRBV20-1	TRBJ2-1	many	CSARAGLAGNEQFF	TGCAGTGCGAGAGCGGGACTAGCGGGAAATGAGCAGTTCTTC
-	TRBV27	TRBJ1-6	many	CASKNFRSPLHF	TGTGCCAGCAAGAACTTTCGATCACCCCTCCACTTT
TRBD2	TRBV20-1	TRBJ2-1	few	CSARRPSGRSGEQFF	TGCAGTGCTAGGAGGCCTAGCGGGAGGTCAGGTGAGCAGTTCTTC
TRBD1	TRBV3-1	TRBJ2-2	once	CASSQEWLGWQGASGELFF	TGTGCCAGCAGCCAAGAATGGTTGGGCTGGCAGGGGGCGTCCGGGGAGCTGTTTTTT